The 9 T cell receptor beta chains below all came from one sample that was sequenced in a study of cytomegalovirus exposure and HLA in healthy donors (dated by TCRdb to 2015 to 2018). Receptor amplification or capture employed the immunoSEQ multiplex PCR assay. For the multiplex PCR, a mixture combining 60 forward primers for TCR Vbeta segments and 13 reverse primers for TCR Jbeta segments was used. This immuneACCESS table, as held by TCRdb, lists in-frame sequences with V and J called but not all clones. Of the missing ones, under half trace to an unresolved V gene in checked studies; the others have no known cause. This sample gives over 200,000 clones in total; 77% of them show up just once. Approximately 2.6% of the sample rests with the top ten. Sequencing used PBMCs. These receptors originate from a woman between 55 and 75 years old in good health and CMV-seropositive.

V is TRBV7-9 and J is TRBJ1-1; D ambiguous. CDR3 size: 15 residues. The V gene lost 5 bases and the J gene lost 0 bases, with 13 bases spanning the gap. Germline CDR1 is SEHNR and CDR2 is FQNEAQ (reference sequence). The CDR3, as DNA: TGTGCCAGCAGCACAGAGCAGGCCCTGAACACTGAAGCTTTCTTT. Translation: CASSTEQALNTEAFF. Full variable domain (outside the CDR3, taken from reference TRBV7-9 and TRBJ1-1): DTGVSQNPRHKITKRGQNVTFRCDPISEHNRLYWYRQTLGQGPEFLTYFQNEAQLEKSRLLSDRFSAERPKGSFSTLEIQRTEQGDSAMYLCASSTEQALNTEAFFGQGTRLTVV.

This clone was seen only a few times. The rearrangement joins TRBV7-9 to TRBJ1-2; no clear D gene. The CDR3 is 13 amino acids. The germline V gene encodes CDR1 SEHNR and CDR2 FQNEAQ (reference sequence). V was clipped by 5 bases and J by 8 bases, with 15 bases between them. The CDR3 bases are TGTGCCAGCAGCCCGACTGCCTATAACGGCTACACCTTC. Its protein is CASSPTAYNGYTF. Full variable domain (missing parts from reference TRBV7-9 and TRBJ1-2): DTGVSQNPRHKITKRGQNVTFRCDPISEHNRLYWYRQTLGQGPEFLTYFQNEAQLEKSRLLSDRFSAERPKGSFSTLEIQRTEQGDSAMYLCASSPTAYNGYTFGSGTRLTVV.

The chain couples TRBV5-5 to TRBJ2-7, with 10 bases that match TRBD1. Germline V gene sequence: CDR1 SGHKS, CDR2 YYEKEE (reference sequence). The CDR3 totals 14 residues. Trimming at V came to 3 bases and at J to 4 bases, leaving 4 bases not matched to a gene. In nucleotides, the CDR3 is TGTGCCAGCAGCTGGGACAGGGGAGATTACGAGCAGTACTTC. Amino acid sequence: CASSWDRGDYEQYF. The whole variable domain, filled in from reference TRBV5-5 and TRBJ2-7, reads DAGVTQSPTHLIKTRGQQVTLRCSPISGHKSVSWYQQVLGQGPQFIFQYYEKEERGRGNFPDRFSARQFPNYSSELNVNALLLGDSALYLCASSWDRGDYEQYFGPGTRLTVT.

The chain couples TRBV28 to TRBJ1-5; 7 bases match TRBD1. The V gene end was trimmed by 7 bases and the J gene end by 2 bases; junction bases not matched to a gene: 8. The germline CDR1 and CDR2 sequences are MDHEN and SYDVKM. The CDR3 is made up of 15 amino acids. CDR3 bases: TGTGCCAGCACCAAGGTAGGGGGCGGCAATCAGCCCCAGCATTTT. Translating gives CASTKVGGGNQPQHF.

There are a few counts of this clone. The rearrangement joins TRBV5-1 to TRBJ2-1; the D gene is possibly TRBD2 (6 bases). V lost 1 base to trimming and J lost 6 bases, with 20 bases between them. The germline V gene has CDR1 SGHRS and CDR2 YFSETQ. The length of the CDR3 is 17 residues. In DNA, the CDR3 is TGCGCCAGCAGCTTGAAGGGTTGGGGGGATGCTACCAATGAGCAGTTCTTC. It yields the protein CASSLKGWGDATNEQFF.

V and J are TRBV28 and TRBJ2-1; 8 nucleotides line up with TRBD2. The CDR3 runs to 11 residues. From germline, CDR1 is MDHEN and CDR2 SYDVKM. V shed 5 bases and J 15 bases; nucleotides not matched to a gene: 6. The CDR3 nucleotides read TGTGCCAGCAGTAGCCCTCGGGAGGGGTTCTTC. This translates into CASSSPREGFF.

The rearrangement joins TRBV5-1 to TRBJ1-2; 12 bases agree with TRBD1. The germline V gene has CDR1 SGHRS and CDR2 YFSETQ. The CDR3 contains 15 residues. Trimming took 4 bases from V and 6 from J; bases not matched to a gene: 7. In DNA, the CDR3 is TGCGCCAGCAGCCCGGGACAGGGGGCCTGGGATGGCTACACCTTC. Protein product: CASSPGQGAWDGYTF.

The V call is TRBV4-1, the J call TRBJ2-1, with 15 bases that match TRBD2. The CDR3 spans 16 residues. V gave up 4 bases and J gave up 7 bases; unmatched junction bases: 5. Germline V gives CDR1 MGHRA, CDR2 YSYEKL. The CDR3 spells CASSRTGLAGGNEQFF. The CDR3 nucleotides are TGCGCCAGCAGCCGAACCGGACTAGCGGGGGGGAATGAGCAGTTCTTC.

This clone was observed a single time. The rearrangement uses TRBV10-3 and TRBJ2-3; 9 nucleotides align to TRBD2. CDR1 is ENHRY and CDR2 is SYGVKD in the germline V gene. V dropped 2 bases and J dropped 2; count of bases not matched to a gene: 5. CDR3 length: 16 residues. The CDR3 sequence is CAISELAGRDTDTQYF. The CDR3 DNA follows: TGTGCCATCAGTGAGCTAGCGGGGAGGGACACAGATACGCAGTATTTT.